One and the same sample provided the 30 T cell receptor beta chains below, sequenced in a study of human T cells and chemical hapten exposure. TCRdb analysed the RACE reads with MiXCR anew, one entry per CDR3 protein. Of 100,000 to 120,000 distinct CDR3 sequences in the sample, around 35% are singletons; the top ten hold 2.5% to 3.5%. The time point denotes: patch test 3, about 24 weeks after DPC sensitization. Treatment here: therapeutic diphenylcyclopropenone sensitization with weekly scalp DPC. This specimen consisted of whole blood, obtained in connection with sensitization to the hapten diphenylcyclopropenone (DPC). These receptors came from a man in his forties or fifties with alopecia areata. Some clones in this sample may be carry-over from other donors' samples.

The V and J genes are TRBV6-5 and TRBJ2-3; 7 bases map to TRBD1. The ends lost 6 bases at V and 0 bases at J; junction bases unmatched: 15. The germline V gene has CDR1 MNHEY and CDR2 SVGAGI. The CDR3 contains 18 residues. CDR3 sequence reads: CASRETGIQYSSTDTQYF. The CDR3 DNA sequence: TGTGCCAGCAGGGAGACAGGGATTCAATACTCTAGCACAGATACGCAGTATTTT.

This clonotype was counted a few times. V is TRBV6-2 or TRBV6-3 and J is TRBJ2-7; D possibly uses TRBD1 or TRBD2 (5 bases each). Deletions cut 7 bases from V and 1 base from J, with 14 bases between. Germline V gene data show CDR1 as MNHEY and CDR2 as SVGEGT. The CDR3 length is 14 residues. The CDR3: CASTRRGGSYEQYF. The CDR3 bases are TGTGCCAGCACTCGACGTGGGGGTTCCTACGAGCAGTACTTC.

This clonotype turned up a few times. The chain carries TRBV5-4 and TRBJ2-3, with D perhaps matching TRBD2 (5 bases). V was pared by 3 bases and J by 4 bases, with 12 bases between. CDR1 and CDR2 from the germline V gene are SGHNT and YYREEE (reference sequence). This CDR3 comprises 14 residues. The CDR3 coding sequence is TGTGCCAGCAGCTCGGAGAGGGCTTCAGATACGCAGTATTTT. This gives the protein CASSSERASDTQYF.

V usage is TRBV28 and J usage is TRBJ2-7; maybe TRBD1 (5 bases). The V end was cut by 8 bases, the J end by 2 bases, with 7 bases between. Germline V gene lookup returns CDR1 MDHEN and CDR2 SYDVKM. The CDR3 is 11 residues long. DNA for the CDR3: TGTGCCAGCCCCAGGGCCTACGAGCAGTACTTC. Translating it yields CASPRAYEQYF.

The rearrangement uses TRBV6-2 or TRBV6-3 and TRBJ2-7; 7 bases map to TRBD1. This CDR3 is 13 amino acids long. CDR1 is MNHEY and CDR2 is SVGEGT in the germline V gene. The junction had 10 bases not matched to a gene; V was cut back by 8 bases and J by 6 bases. CDR3 bases: TGTGCCAGCGAACCGACAGGGAGTGGCGAGCAGTACTTC. Translated: CASEPTGSGEQYF.

This clonotype appeared a few times. V and J are TRBV20-1 and TRBJ2-2, with D unclear. The ends were cut back, 0 bases at V and 0 bases at J, with 14 bases in the middle. CDR1 and CDR2 from the germline V gene are DFQATT and SNEGSKA (reference sequence). The length of the CDR3 is 17 residues. CDR3 sequence reads: CSARDGSVTANTGELFF. The CDR3 nucleotides read TGCAGTGCTAGAGATGGAAGCGTGACCGCGAACACCGGGGAGCTGTTTTTT.

V is TRBV4-1 and J is TRBJ1-5; D gene uncertain. Trimming took off 1 base at V and 7 bases at J, with 8 bases between the two ends. Germline V lookup: CDR1 MGHRA, CDR2 YSYEKL. The CDR3 sequence is 13 residues long. Written as DNA, the CDR3 is TGCGCCAGCAGCCAAGCCGCTCTACAGCCCCAGCATTTT. Encoded protein: CASSQAALQPQHF.

The chain has TRBV5-1 and TRBJ2-5; D is possibly TRBD1 (5 bases). The CDR3 is 13 amino acids. Trimming removed 3 bases at V and 5 bases at J, with 11 bases between. Germline CDR1 and CDR2: SGHRS and YFSETQ. CDR3 nucleotides: TGCGCCAGCAGCTCAGGGTCTGGGGAGACCCAGTACTTC. Its translation: CASSSGSGETQYF.

CDR3 in amino acids: CATSDTGTGETQYF. The CDR3 nucleotides read TGTGCCACCAGTGATACCGGGACTGGAGAGACCCAGTACTTC. V usage is TRBV24-1 and J usage is TRBJ2-5, with D tentatively TRBD2 (6 bases). V lost 3 bases and J 4 bases, leaving 11 bases between the germline ends. The CDR3 extends over 14 amino acids. Germline CDR1 is KGHDR and CDR2 is SFDVKD.

This chain joins TRBV18 and TRBJ2-3; D might be TRBD1 (6 bases). Germline V CDR1 and CDR2: KGHSH, LQKENI. Trimming removed 0 bases from V and 0 bases from J, with 10 bases in between. The CDR3 has 16 amino acids. CDR3 sequence reads: CASSPPGRGSTDTQYF. The CDR3 DNA reads TGTGCCAGCTCACCACCTGGCAGGGGCAGCACAGATACGCAGTATTTT.

V and J are TRBV5-1 and TRBJ2-7; D could derive from TRBD1 or TRBD2 (5 bases each). Trimming removed 4 bases from V and 4 bases from J, with 15 bases in between. The CDR3 covers 14 residues. The V gene's germline CDR1 is SGHRS and CDR2 YFSETQ. The CDR3 DNA is TGCGCCAGCAGCATCACCGGGACCTTATACGAGCAGTACTTC. Its translation is CASSITGTLYEQYF.

The chain combines TRBV7-9 with TRBJ2-2; D is uncertain. Germline assignment: CDR1 SEHNR and CDR2 FQNEAQ (reference sequence). The V end was cut by 10 bases, the J end by 4 bases, with 13 bases between. The CDR3 runs to 13 residues. The CDR3 sequence is CATSLAATGELFF. The CDR3 DNA follows: TGTGCCACCTCTCTTGCGGCCACCGGGGAGCTGTTTTTT.

This chain uses TRBV29-1 with TRBJ2-4, with 11 bases lining up with TRBD2. The CDR3 has 12 residues. CDR1 and CDR2 (germline): SQVTM, ANQGSEA. Germline trimming cut 4 bases from V and 15 bases from J; bases unmatched to any gene: 8. In DNA form, the CDR3 reads TGCAGCGTTGGTACTAGCGGGAGTGATTCGTACTTC. Protein sequence: CSVGTSGSDSYF.

The rearrangement uses TRBV21-1 and TRBJ2-7; the table's D call, TRBD2, was not checked against the DNA. TRBV21-1 is assigned pseudogene status. The CDR3 extends over 14 amino acids. The CDR3 nucleotides are TGTGCCAGCAGCAAAGGGGAGGTGTCCATCGAGCAGTACGTC. Protein: CASSKGEVSIEQYV.

This clonotype was detected only a few times. The V and J genes are TRBV7-9 and TRBJ2-5, with D hard to call. Germline V lookup: CDR1 SEHNR, CDR2 FQNEAQ (reference sequence). The CDR3 totals 15 residues. The V end lost 5 bases, the J end lost 1 base, and 14 bases lay between the germline ends. CDR3: CASSRGESGQETQYF. CDR3 nucleotides: TGTGCCAGCAGCCGAGGAGAGTCCGGCCAAGAGACCCAGTACTTC.

This clonotype was observed a few times. This sequence joins TRBV10-3 and TRBJ2-7, with 11 bases aligning to TRBD1. Germline CDR1 reads ENHRY; CDR2 reads SYGVKD. V lost 5 bases to trimming and J lost 7 bases; unmatched junction nucleotides: 7. This CDR3 spans 14 amino acids. CDR3 sequence (DNA): TGTGCCATCAGTAACGGACAGGGGGCGGGGGAGCAGTACTTC. This encodes CAISNGQGAGEQYF.

This clonotype was found a few times. The genes are TRBV5-1 and TRBJ1-4; no definite D call. Trimming shortened V by 3 bases and J by 4 bases, and 13 bases separated the two germline ends. Germline CDR1 SGHRS, CDR2 YFSETQ. This CDR3 has 15 amino acids. CDR3 DNA: TGCGCCAGCAGCTCCGCCTTGGGGAGTAATGAAAAACTGTTTTTT. Residues: CASSSALGSNEKLFF.

This chain uses TRBV7-3 with TRBJ1-1; D remains ambiguous. V gave up 5 bases and J gave up 2 bases, with 9 bases separating them. CDR3 length: 13 amino acids. Germline V CDR1 and CDR2: SGHTA, FQGTGA. For the CDR3, the DNA is TGTGCCAGCAGCCGAGACCGCAACACTGAAGCTTTCTTT. This codes for CASSRDRNTEAFF.

CDR3 in amino acids: CASRRNSQGYV. The DNA of the CDR3 is TGTGCCAGCAGACGAAATTCCCAAGGTTACGTC. V and J are TRBV6-1 and TRBJ2-7; D is undetermined. Per germline, CDR1 MNHNS and CDR2 SASEGT. The CDR3 covers 11 residues. V dropped 6 bases and J dropped 13 bases, with 16 bases sitting between them.

This clonotype has a handful of counts. This chain connects TRBV5-1 to TRBJ2-1; TRBD1 aligns across 8 bases. The V gene's germline CDR1 is SGHRS and CDR2 YFSETQ. The CDR3 covers 12 residues. The V and J ends lost 1 base and 15 bases, in that order; junction bases with no gene match: 6. CDR3 in amino acids: CASSLPDRARFF. The CDR3 DNA follows: TGCGCCAGCAGCTTGCCGGACAGGGCTCGGTTCTTC.

The chain combines TRBV10-2 with TRBJ2-2, with TRBD2 matching over 7 bases. J lost 8 bases, V lost 3 bases, and 6 bases had no gene match. CDR1 WSHSY and CDR2 SAAADI come from the germline V gene. CDR3 length equals 14 residues. The CDR3 nucleotides read TGCGCCAGCAGTGAAGTAGCGGGTGGTGGGGAGCTGTTTTTT. Translation: CASSEVAGGGELFF.

The V call is TRBV20-1, the J call TRBJ1-6, with D possibly being TRBD1 (6 bases). The length of the CDR3 is 16 residues. V gave up 5 bases and J gave up 4 bases, with 18 bases separating them. The germline CDR1 and CDR2 sequences are DFQATT and SNEGSKA (reference sequence). CDR3 loop: CSAPGQLGGYNSPLHF. DNA of the CDR3: TGCAGTGCTCCAGGACAGCTAGGGGGATATAATTCACCCCTCCACTTT.

This chain connects TRBV27 to TRBJ2-5; tentatively, D is TRBD2 (6 bases). CDR3 size: 16 residues. Trimming took 2 bases from V and 1 from J, leaving 14 bases between them. The germline V gene encodes CDR1 MNHEY and CDR2 SMNVEV (reference sequence). The CDR3: CASSLTGTVLQETQYF. The CDR3 bases are TGTGCCAGCAGTTTAACCGGGACTGTACTCCAAGAGACCCAGTACTTC.

This clonotype appeared a few times. The chain recombines TRBV7-2 with TRBJ1-2; 9 positions match TRBD1. Germline values: CDR1 SGHTA, CDR2 FQGNSA. Trimming at V came to 4 bases and at J to 7 bases, leaving 7 bases not matched to a gene. The CDR3 runs 14 residues. CDR3 sequence (DNA): TGTGCCAGCAGCTCCACAGGGGGCTTGGGTGGCTACACCTTC. Translation gives CASSSTGGLGGYTF.

The sample holds one count of this clonotype. The CDR3 sequence: CASSLWGAGEAFF. DNA of the CDR3: TGCGCCAGCAGCTTGTGGGGGGCGGGTGAAGCTTTCTTT. V and J are TRBV5-1 and TRBJ1-1; tentatively, D is TRBD1 (6 bases). From germline, CDR1 is SGHRS and CDR2 YFSETQ. The CDR3 sequence is 13 residues long. The germline V and J ends were trimmed by 1 base and 7 bases, with 11 bases remaining between them. The entire variable domain, with the rest obtained from reference TRBV5-1 and TRBJ1-1, is as follows: KAGVTQTPRYLIKTRGQQVTLSCSPISGHRSVSWYQQTPGQGLQFLFEYFSETQRNKGNFPGRFSGRQFSNSRSEMNVSTLELGDSALYLCASSLWGAGEAFFGQGTRLTVV.

The chain couples TRBV3-1 to TRBJ1-5, with D tentatively TRBD1 (5 bases). The CDR3 runs 16 residues. Trimming cost V 1 base and J 1 base, with 11 bases left between them. The germline gives CDR1 LGHDT, CDR2 YNNKEL (reference sequence). CDR3: CASSQAGTGSNQPQHF. DNA of the CDR3: TGTGCCAGCAGCCAAGCCGGGACCGGGAGCAATCAGCCCCAGCATTTT.

In this sample, this clonotype turned up many times. The genes are TRBV7-3 and TRBJ2-2, with D unclear. Between the trimmed V and J ends, which lost 5 bases and 3 bases, there was a span of 7 bases. The germline gives CDR1 SGHTA, CDR2 FQGTGA. The CDR3 extends over 13 amino acids. In DNA form, the CDR3 reads TGTGCCAGCAGCCTCAGTTACACCGGGGAGCTGTTTTTT. Amino acid sequence: CASSLSYTGELFF. Looking up the rest from reference TRBV7-3 and TRBJ2-2 gives the full variable domain: GAGVSQTPSNKVTEKGKYVELRCDPISGHTALYWYRQSLGQGPEFLIYFQGTGAADDSGLPNDRFFAVRPEGSVSTLKIQRTERGDSAVYLCASSLSYTGELFFGEGSRLTVL.

The chain uses TRBV6-2 or TRBV6-3 and TRBJ2-7; D is unresolved. Trimming removed 5 bases at V and 0 bases at J, with 8 bases between. The CDR3 runs to 13 residues. Per the germline V gene, CDR1 is MNHEY and CDR2 is SVGEGT. For the CDR3, the DNA is TGTGCCAGCAGTCTCACAGACTCCTACGAGCAGTACGTC. Amino acids: CASSLTDSYEQYV.

This sequence joins TRBV5-1 and TRBJ2-5; D unresolved. The V and J ends lost 6 bases and 4 bases respectively, with 16 bases between them. CDR1 and CDR2 from the germline V gene are SGHRS and YFSETQ. The CDR3 runs 14 residues. The CDR3 region has the DNA TGCGCCAGCAACCCCACTTCAACCGGAGAGACCCAGTACTTC. Translating it yields CASNPTSTGETQYF.

In this sample, this clonotype turned up a few times. The chain is built from TRBV5-6 and TRBJ1-1; TRBD1 matches 12 bases. Trimming removed 2 bases from V and 5 bases from J; junction bases left unmatched: 10. Germline CDR1 SGHDT, CDR2 YYEEEE. This CDR3 spans 17 amino acids. DNA of the CDR3: TGTGCCAGCAGCTTTCTTCGGGACAGGGGGCTAAGAACTGAAGCTTTCTTT. Amino acids: CASSFLRDRGLRTEAFF. The full variable domain, with the rest looked up from reference TRBV5-6 and TRBJ1-1, is DAGVTQSPTHLIKTRGQQVTLRCSPKSGHDTVSWYQQALGQGPQFIFQYYEEEERQRGNFPDRFSGHQFPNYSSELNVNALLLGDSALYLCASSFLRDRGLRTEAFFGQGTRLTVV.